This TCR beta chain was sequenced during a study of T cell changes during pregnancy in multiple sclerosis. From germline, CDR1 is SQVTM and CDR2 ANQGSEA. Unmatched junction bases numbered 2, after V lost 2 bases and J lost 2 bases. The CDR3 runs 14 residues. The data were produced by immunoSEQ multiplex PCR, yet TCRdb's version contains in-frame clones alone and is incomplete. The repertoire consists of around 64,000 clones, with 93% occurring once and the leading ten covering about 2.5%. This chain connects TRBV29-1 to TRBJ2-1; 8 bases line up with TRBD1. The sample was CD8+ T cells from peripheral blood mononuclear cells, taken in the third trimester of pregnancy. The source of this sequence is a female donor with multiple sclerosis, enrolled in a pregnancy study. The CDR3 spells CSVEPGQAYNEQFF. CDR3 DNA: TGCAGCGTTGAACCGGGACAGGCCTACAATGAGCAGTTCTTC.